This T cell receptor beta chain was recovered during a study of T cell repertoires in cytomegalovirus infection (dated by TCRdb to between 2018 and 2020). Study-wide context: The peptide stimulations were aimed at well-studied HLA-B-restricted epitopes as well as recently identified HLA-C-restricted CMV epitopes, whose presentation resists viral immunomodulation. Because public TCR beta signatures pointed to carriage of CMV infection together with the matching HLA type, the HLA type of each donor mattered for the analysis. What the work shows at the level of the full study, not this receptor alone: Cumulative frequency of public TCR beta family members discriminated carriers of CMV infection plus the relevant HLA type in this cohort and an independent 352-donor cohort. The ex vivo response was dominated by HLA-C-restricted CMV-specific TCR beta clonotypes, which also provided the single most frequent clonotype in two of eight donors.

Trimming costs V 2 bases and J 4 bases, and their ends lie 11 bases apart. There are 14 amino acids in the CDR3, from cysteine to phenylalanine inclusive. Solely the CDR3 DNA is kept, with 42 bases framed from the first base. According to the germline V gene (reference sequence), CDR1 reads SGHNT and CDR2 reads YYREEE. The listed sequencing device is Illumina HiSeq 1500. TCRdb reworked the public reads: Q25 trimming with fastp, MiXCR clone assembly, productive beta chains retained. CDR3 protein sequences are deduplicated, and each keeps its most common genes and DNA. The sample yields around 900,000 distinct CDR3 sequences; 25% to 40% were counted once. The ten top clones hold around 15% of the sample. Explained via the paper, the treatment or condition label denotes: in vitro stimulation with specific CMV peptide epitopes to enrich CMV-specific T cells. Note on this clonotype: Its specific antigen is unknown. No base quality values were provided; no much bigger clone lies one nucleotide off.

The V gene is TRBV5-4 and the J gene is TRBJ2-3; no confident D gene assignment can be made. This TCR was recovered from a human donor in good health (CMV status not recorded). Some clones in this sample may be carry-over from other donors' samples. The starting material was cultured CD8+ T cells from PBMCs, obtained from culture after CMV antigen stimulation. The DNA sequence is as follows: TGTGCCAGCAGCTTCGAAAGGTTCCCAGATACGCAGTATTTT. Its coded protein is CASSFERFPDTQYF.